The 7 T cell receptor beta chains below come from one sample, sequenced in a study of T-cell reconstitution after alpha-beta-depleted transplantation in children. Unique molecular identifiers were used to barcode this TCRbeta library. From the PCR reads, TCRdb called clonotypes with MiXCR, one entry per CDR3 protein. The repertoire has roughly 500,000 distinct CDR3 sequences, approximately 12% of them found once; the top ten carry around 5.6%. The sequencing here drew on PBMCs from the stem cell graft donor, taken from the stem cell graft. The receptors derive from a human donor who donated a stem cell graft to a child with combined immunodeficiency.

The chain is built from TRBV12-3 or TRBV12-4 and TRBJ2-3; tentative D call: TRBD2 (5 bases). The V end was cut by 5 bases, the J end by 4 bases, with 28 bases between. The CDR3 consists of 19 residues. The CDR3, as DNA: TGTGCCAGCAGTCCTAACTCCCACACTAGGGCCCTTAGCGCAGATACGCAGTATTTT. It translates to CASSPNSHTRALSADTQYF.

This clonotype was seen more than once but under ten times. The chain links TRBV20-1 to TRBJ2-7; 7 bases are a match to TRBD2. Germline V gives CDR1 DFQATT, CDR2 SNEGSKA (reference sequence). The length of the CDR3 is 16 residues. V gave up 3 bases and J gave up 0 bases; unmatched junction bases: 11. The CDR3 bases are TGCAGTGCTAGTCCACATCAGCGGGACGGCTCCTACGAGCAGTACTTC. Residues: CSASPHQRDGSYEQYF.

The chain employs TRBV3-1 and TRBJ2-4, with D perhaps matching TRBD2 (5 bases). This CDR3 spans 15 amino acids. V lost 3 bases and J lost 5, with 14 bases in between. Germline V lookup: CDR1 LGHDT, CDR2 YNNKEL (reference sequence). The CDR3 loop reads CASSHLSHGENIQYF. The CDR3, as DNA: TGTGCCAGCAGCCACCTGTCCCACGGGGAAAACATTCAGTACTTC.

This clonotype was recorded many times. This chain joins TRBV7-8 and TRBJ2-3, with a tentative D call TRBD2 (6 bases). Between the trimmed V and J ends, which lost 3 bases and 7 bases, there was a span of 11 bases. The CDR3 extends over 13 amino acids. Germline V CDR1 and CDR2: SGHVS, FQNEAQ. The CDR3 region has the DNA TGTGCCAGCAGCTTCGGGAGCGGATATACGCAGTATTTT. It encodes CASSFGSGYTQYF.

V is TRBV15 and J is TRBJ2-2; weak D call: TRBD1 (6 bases). Germline V lookup: CDR1 LNHNV, CDR2 YYDKDF (reference sequence). V lost 1 base and J lost 3, with 12 bases in between. This CDR3 is built from 16 residues. CDR3 bases: TGTGCCACCAGCAGAGGTAGTCACAGGGACACCGGGGAGCTGTTTTTT. It encodes CATSRGSHRDTGELFF.

The rearrangement uses TRBV7-3 and TRBJ2-2; 8 nucleotides line up with TRBD2. Germline V lookup: CDR1 SGHTA, CDR2 FQGTGA. The CDR3 has 15 amino acids. The J segment lost 3 bases and the V segment lost 5 bases, leaving 5 bases of the junction unmatched. CDR3 sequence reads: CASSAFGGDTGELFF. The CDR3 DNA reads TGTGCCAGCAGCGCTTTCGGGGGGGACACCGGGGAGCTGTTTTTT.

This clonotype was detected a few times. This chain connects TRBV3-1 to TRBJ2-3, with 7 bases that match TRBD2. The CDR3 contains 13 residues. J was trimmed by 9 bases and V by 2 bases; bases with no gene match: 5. Germline V gene data show CDR1 as LGHDT and CDR2 as YNNKEL (reference sequence). CDR3 nucleotide sequence: TGTGCCAGCAGCCAAAGTGCGCGGGGGACGCAGTATTTT. This gives the protein CASSQSARGTQYF.